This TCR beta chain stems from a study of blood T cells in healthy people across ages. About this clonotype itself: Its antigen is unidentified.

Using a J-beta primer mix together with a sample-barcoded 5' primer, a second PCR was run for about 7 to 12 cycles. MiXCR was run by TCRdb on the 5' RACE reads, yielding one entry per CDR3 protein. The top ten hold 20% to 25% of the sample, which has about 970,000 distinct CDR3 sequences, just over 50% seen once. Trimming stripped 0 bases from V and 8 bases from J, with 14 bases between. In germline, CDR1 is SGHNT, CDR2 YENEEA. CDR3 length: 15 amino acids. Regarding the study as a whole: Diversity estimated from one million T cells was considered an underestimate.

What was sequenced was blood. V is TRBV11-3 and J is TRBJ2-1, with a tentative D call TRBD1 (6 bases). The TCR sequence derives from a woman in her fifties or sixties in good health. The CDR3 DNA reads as TGTGCCAGCAGCTTAGATTCAAGCAGGGGTCATGAGCAGTTCTTC. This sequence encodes CASSLDSSRGHEQFF.